Below are 25 T cell receptor beta chains sequenced from a single sample in a study of T cells after yellow fever vaccination. TCRdb ran MiXCR on the 5' RACE reads and lists one entry per CDR3 protein. This table holds a few hundred thousand distinct CDR3 sequences, roughly 3.9% found once. This specimen consisted of PBMCs, obtained 5 days after the yellow fever booster vaccination. Receptor source: a man younger than 35 who received the YFV17D yellow fever vaccine.

V is TRBV15 and J is TRBJ2-3; a weak D match, TRBD2 (5 bases). The V end was cut by 5 bases, the J end by 8 bases, with 14 bases between. CDR1 LNHNV and CDR2 YYDKDF come from the germline V gene (reference sequence). This CDR3 is built from 13 residues. CDR3 nucleotides: TGTGCCACCAGCCGCCAAAAAGCGGTTACGCAGTATTTT. Encoded protein: CATSRQKAVTQYF.

This clonotype showed up many times. This rearrangement joins TRBV4-3 to TRBJ1-2; D gene ambiguous. V was cut by 0 bases and J by 7 bases, with 12 bases left in between. This CDR3 is built from 14 residues. The germline CDR1 and CDR2 sequences are LGHNA and YSLEER. The CDR3 DNA is TGCGCCAGCAGCCAAGATATTCAGCCTACTGGCTACACCTTC. This sequence encodes CASSQDIQPTGYTF.

V usage is TRBV25-1 and J usage is TRBJ2-2; 9 nucleotides agree with TRBD1. The junction had 6 bases not matched to a gene; V was cut back by 3 bases and J by 7 bases. The CDR3 totals 15 residues. Germline lookup yields CDR1 MGHDK and CDR2 SYGVNS. The DNA for the CDR3 is TGTGCCAGCAGTGACGGGACAGGGTGGGACGGGGAGCTGTTTTTT. Amino acids: CASSDGTGWDGELFF.

This clonotype was counted at least ten times. The J gene is TRBJ2-5, the V gene TRBV5-6, with D perhaps TRBD1 (6 bases). The germline V gene encodes CDR1 SGHDT and CDR2 YYEEEE. V gave up 4 bases and J gave up 7 bases, with 20 bases separating them. CDR3 length: 15 amino acids. CDR3 sequence: CASSPESRDIGTQYF. The CDR3 bases are TGTGCCAGCAGCCCTGAGTCCCGGGACATTGGGACCCAGTACTTC.

This clonotype was observed a few times. This chain uses TRBV5-1 with TRBJ2-5; 8 bases map to TRBD1. CDR1 is SGHRS and CDR2 is YFSETQ in the germline V gene. The CDR3 is 17 amino acids. With 2 bases clipped from V and 2 bases from J, the junction kept 11 bases outside the gene matches. The chain's CDR3 is CASSFWGTGGGQETQYF. CDR3 bases: TGCGCCAGCAGCTTCTGGGGGACAGGCGGTGGTCAAGAGACCCAGTACTTC.

In its sample, this clonotype was seen a few times. The gene calls are TRBV7-2 and TRBJ1-1, with D perhaps matching TRBD1 (6 bases). This CDR3 region has 14 residues. In germline, CDR1 is SGHTA, CDR2 FQGNSA. V was trimmed by 5 bases and J by 1 base, leaving 11 bases between them. The CDR3 region is CASSPDRTNTEAFF. The CDR3 nucleotides read TGTGCCAGCAGCCCCGACAGGACGAACACTGAAGCTTTCTTT.

This clonotype was recorded a few times. This rearrangement joins TRBV10-3 to TRBJ1-3; D is undetermined. CDR1 ENHRY and CDR2 SYGVKD come from the germline V gene. Trimming cost V 7 bases and J 0 bases, with 10 bases left between them. This CDR3 has 14 amino acids. Written as DNA, the CDR3 is TGTGCCATCAACGGGCCGAACTCTGGAAACACCATATATTTT. This gives the protein CAINGPNSGNTIYF.

This clonotype was observed at least ten times. This rearrangement joins TRBV10-3 to TRBJ2-7; tentative D call: TRBD2 (6 bases). This CDR3 is 16 amino acids long. Germline values: CDR1 ENHRY, CDR2 SYGVKD. V was shortened by 0 bases and J by 3 bases, with 15 bases between the two germline ends. CDR3 coding DNA: TGTGCCATCAGTGAGTCTAAGGGGCGGGGATACTACGAGCAGTACTTC. Translated: CAISESKGRGYYEQYF.

This clonotype has at least ten counts. The V and J genes are TRBV30 and TRBJ2-1; 7 bases are shared with TRBD1. V lost 8 bases to trimming and J lost 0 bases; unmatched junction nucleotides: 7. The CDR3 covers 14 residues. Germline lookup yields CDR1 GTSNPN and CDR2 SVGIG (reference sequence). The CDR3 sequence: CAVQGVRSYNEQFF. DNA of the CDR3: TGTGCCGTTCAGGGGGTCCGCTCCTACAATGAGCAGTTCTTC.

The chain carries TRBV6-2 or TRBV6-3 and TRBJ2-7; 10 nucleotides match TRBD1. CDR1 and CDR2 from the germline V gene are MNHEY and SVGEGT. Trimming cost V 4 bases and J 5 bases; bases outside gene matches: 8. The CDR3 runs to 15 residues. In nucleotides, the CDR3 is TGTGCCAGCAGTTGGCCGGGACAGGGGATCCACGAGCAGTACTTC. It codes for CASSWPGQGIHEQYF.

This clonotype was detected a few times. The chain uses TRBV7-2 and TRBJ2-1; 16 nucleotides line up with TRBD2. The germline CDR1 and CDR2 sequences are SGHTA and FQGNSA. V was pared by 7 bases and J by 3 bases, with 3 bases of the junction left unmatched. CDR3 length equals 16 residues. CDR3 in amino acids: CASKGLAGGNYNEQFF. The CDR3 DNA is TGTGCCAGCAAGGGACTAGCGGGGGGGAACTACAATGAGCAGTTCTTC.

This chain connects TRBV11-2 to TRBJ2-1; 9 bases are shared with TRBD2. V trimming: 1 base; J trimming: 6 bases; junction bases outside the gene matches: 4. CDR1 and CDR2 from the germline V gene are SGHAT and FQNNGV. CDR3 size: 15 residues. CDR3 bases: TGTGCCAGCAGCTTAGTCCTAGCGGGATTCAATGAGCAGTTCTTC. Residues: CASSLVLAGFNEQFF.

The CDR3 DNA follows: TGCGCCAGCAGCCCTGCCCAGGACAGTATATACGAGCAGTACTTC. Protein sequence: CASSPAQDSIYEQYF. The V call is TRBV5-1, the J call TRBJ2-7; perhaps TRBD1 as D (6 bases). Germline V lookup: CDR1 SGHRS, CDR2 YFSETQ. Trimming stripped 4 bases from V and 4 bases from J, with 18 bases between. This CDR3 region has 15 residues.

Only a few counts were recorded for this clonotype. The chain links TRBV7-2 to TRBJ1-1; D possibly corresponds to TRBD1 (5 bases). CDR1 and CDR2 (germline): SGHTA, FQGNSA. This CDR3 comprises 16 residues. V was pared by 3 bases and J by 0 bases, with 14 bases between. The CDR3 DNA sequence: TGTGCCAGCAGCTTGGCAGGACACCTCATGAACACTGAAGCTTTCTTT. Translation: CASSLAGHLMNTEAFF.

This clonotype has a count of ten or more. The V gene is TRBV20-1, the J gene TRBJ2-1; D is perhaps TRBD2 (6 bases). The CDR3 loop spans 15 amino acids. The germline V gene has CDR1 DFQATT and CDR2 SNEGSKA (reference sequence). Trimming removed 2 bases from V and 8 bases from J, with 19 bases in between. CDR3 in DNA: TGCAGTGCTAGATCCCCCCGGGACTCTTACGATGAGCAGTTCTTC. Encoded protein: CSARSPRDSYDEQFF.

This clonotype was recorded a few times. The chain is built from TRBV4-2 and TRBJ2-1; 9 bases line up with TRBD2. The germline V gene has CDR1 LGHNA and CDR2 YNFKEQ. Losses at the gene ends were 1 base for V and 4 bases for J; bases not matched to a gene: 14. The CDR3 length is 19 residues. CDR3 nucleotide sequence: TGTGCCAGCAGCCAAGGGGCGGGGGGGCTTTCTGGTTTGTACAATGAGCAGTTCTTC. Protein product: CASSQGAGGLSGLYNEQFF.

In this sample, this clonotype turned up many times. The chain couples TRBV6-1 to TRBJ1-1; D is ambiguous. Between the trimmed V and J ends, which lost 5 bases and 2 bases, there was a span of 9 bases. Germline CDR1 reads MNHNS; CDR2 reads SASEGT. The CDR3 runs to 13 residues. The CDR3 nucleotides read TGTGCCAGCAGTTCCCGACTTAACACTGAAGCTTTCTTT. Its translation is CASSSRLNTEAFF.

This clonotype was observed a handful of times. Because it lacks the conserved phenylalanine or tryptophan at the end, this CDR3 is likely a read error. Because the CDR3's place on the DNA is in doubt, the DNA is left out and the CDR3 is given as listed by TCRdb. The V call is TRBV21-1, the J call TRBJ2-7. TRBV21-1 is assigned pseudogene status. The CDR3 comprises 9 residues, both ends counted. CDR3 protein: CASRASIWS.

The V call is TRBV3-1, the J call TRBJ2-3, with 7 positions matching TRBD2. In germline, CDR1 is LGHDT, CDR2 YNNKEL (reference sequence). V lost 3 bases, J lost 2 bases, and 8 bases stayed unmatched. The CDR3 extends over 16 amino acids. In DNA form, the CDR3 reads TGTGCCAGCAGCCATAGCCGCGGACTAGACACAGATACGCAGTATTTT. Translating it yields CASSHSRGLDTDTQYF.

Many counts were recorded for this clonotype. The chain has TRBV4-3 and TRBJ2-7, with D perhaps TRBD2 (6 bases). The germline V and J ends were trimmed by 3 bases and 3 bases, with 18 bases remaining between them. From germline, CDR1 is LGHNA and CDR2 YSLEER. The CDR3 spans 16 residues. The CDR3 coding sequence is TGCGCCAGCAGCCAGGCGGGGTCAGAGGCCAACTACGAGCAGTACTTC. This translates into CASSQAGSEANYEQYF.

In this sample, this clonotype turned up a few times. The rearrangement uses TRBV5-1 and TRBJ1-4; unclear D gene. With 0 bases removed from V and 0 bases from J, the gap between germline ends came to 6 bases. In germline, CDR1 is SGHRS, CDR2 YFSETQ. The CDR3 runs 15 residues. The CDR3 spells CASSLARSTNEKLFF. DNA of the CDR3: TGCGCCAGCAGCTTGGCCAGATCAACTAATGAAAAACTGTTTTTT.

V is TRBV20-1 and J is TRBJ1-6, with D unresolved. Germline V gene sequence: CDR1 DFQATT, CDR2 SNEGSKA (reference sequence). The CDR3 loop spans 13 amino acids. Trimming cost V 3 bases and J 8 bases, with 11 bases left between them. CDR3 in amino acids: CSASGDGDSPLHF. The CDR3 DNA follows: TGCAGTGCTAGCGGGGATGGGGATTCACCCCTCCACTTT.

This sequence joins TRBV27 and TRBJ1-5; maybe TRBD1 (6 bases). Trimming removed 5 bases at V and 1 base at J, with 15 bases between. The germline gives CDR1 MNHEY, CDR2 SMNVEV (reference sequence). The CDR3 spans 16 residues. The CDR3 DNA sequence: TGTGCCAGCAGTCCGTCGACAGGTTGGAGCAATCAGCCCCAGCATTTT. Protein: CASSPSTGWSNQPQHF.

V usage is TRBV15 and J usage is TRBJ2-3; 8 positions agree with TRBD2. The CDR3 is made up of 17 amino acids. Germline CDR1 LNHNV, CDR2 YYDKDF (reference sequence). V gave up 1 base and J gave up 1 base; unmatched junction bases: 7. The CDR3 nucleotides read TGTGCCACCAGCAGAGCGGCGGGGGGAAAGGGCACAGATACGCAGTATTTT. Translation gives CATSRAAGGKGTDTQYF.

This clonotype has only a few counts. This chain uses TRBV30 with TRBJ1-5, with TRBD1 identical over 9 bases. There are 15 residues in the CDR3. The germline V gene encodes CDR1 GTSNPN and CDR2 SVGIG (reference sequence). V was clipped by 0 bases and J by 4 bases; unmatched bases: 4. CDR3 nucleotides: TGTGCCTGGAGTGTCCTTGGGACAGGGAATCAGCCCCAGCATTTT. Amino acid sequence: CAWSVLGTGNQPQHF.